Each of the 19 T cell receptor beta chains below was sequenced from the same sample in a study of cytomegalovirus exposure and HLA in healthy donors. The PCR was carried out with 60 Vbeta primers and 13 Jbeta primers. Method: immunoSEQ multiplex PCR; TCRdb's copy keeps in-frame clones and lacks some. Here the sample spans roughly 160,000 clones, 77% being singletons. The sample comprised PBMCs. The receptor set was obtained from a woman younger than 45 in good health and CMV-seronegative.

This chain joins TRBV5-8 and TRBJ2-7; no clear D. This CDR3 region has 12 residues. Germline CDR1 and CDR2: SGHTS and YDEGEE. Trimming shortened V by 6 bases and J by 5 bases, and 12 bases separated the two germline ends. Here the CDR3 DNA reads TGTGCCAGCAACTCTAGAATCCACGAGCAGTACTTC. Translating gives CASNSRIHEQYF.

This rearrangement joins TRBV4-3 to TRBJ2-3; TRBD2 aligns across 9 bases. This CDR3 region has 20 residues. With V trimmed by 3 bases and J by 4 bases, 20 bases remained unmatched. Per the germline V gene, CDR1 is LGHNA and CDR2 is YSLEER. This chain's CDR3 is CASSHYLPMGAGGGADTQYF. The CDR3 region has the DNA TGCGCCAGCAGCCACTACCTTCCAATGGGAGCGGGAGGAGGCGCAGATACGCAGTATTTT.

This chain links TRBV15 with TRBJ1-4; perhaps TRBD1 as D (5 bases). From germline, CDR1 is LNHNV and CDR2 YYDKDF (reference sequence). V lost 1 base to trimming and J lost 8 bases, with 14 bases between them. The CDR3 is 15 residues long. Here the CDR3 reads CATSRAAQVGEKLFF. For the CDR3, the DNA is TGTGCCACCAGCAGAGCAGCACAGGTGGGGGAAAAACTGTTTTTT.

This clone was recorded a few times. The rearrangement joins TRBV4-3 to TRBJ2-3; the match to TRBD1 covers 9 bases. CDR3 length equals 19 residues. V lost 0 bases and J lost 4; bases outside the gene matches: 14. Germline CDR1 is LGHNA and CDR2 is YSLEER. CDR3 in DNA: TGCGCCAGCAGCCAAGATCTGGGCGGGACAGGGTACGCCCCAGATACGCAGTATTTT. Protein: CASSQDLGGTGYAPDTQYF.

V gene TRBV19 combines with J gene TRBJ2-1, with D possibly TRBD1 on 5 matching bases. CDR3 length: 15 amino acids. Per the germline V gene, CDR1 is LNHDA and CDR2 is SQIVND (reference sequence). Trimming left V 3 bases short and J 2 bases short, with 11 bases between. This CDR3 is CASSIVWGPYNEQFF. The CDR3 DNA reads TGTGCCAGTAGTATTGTGTGGGGCCCCTACAATGAGCAGTTCTTC.

This clone was recorded once. This chain connects TRBV30 to TRBJ1-1, with 8 nucleotides matching TRBD1. This CDR3 is 13 amino acids long. The junction had 5 bases not matched to a gene; V was cut back by 4 bases and J by 4 bases. Germline V gene data show CDR1 as GTSNPN and CDR2 as SVGIG (reference sequence). In DNA form, the CDR3 reads TGTGCCTGGAAAGGACAGGGAGTCACTGAAGCTTTCTTT. Translation: CAWKGQGVTEAFF.

The CDR3 DNA sequence: TGTGCCAGCAGCTTATACGCTAGCGGGGGGTACAATGAGCAGTTCTTC. Encoded protein: CASSLYASGGYNEQFF. The rearrangement links TRBV5-6 to TRBJ2-1; 11 bases are a match to TRBD2. CDR3 length: 16 amino acids. The V and J ends lost 2 bases and 4 bases, in that order; junction bases with no gene match: 5. Germline CDR1 and CDR2: SGHDT and YYEEEE.

The rearrangement links TRBV5-4 to TRBJ2-1; 15 positions agree with TRBD2. J lost 0 bases, V lost 4 bases, and 8 bases had no gene match. Germline CDR1 SGHNT, CDR2 YYREEE (reference sequence). CDR3 length: 19 amino acids. The CDR3 here is CASSPPGLAGGSSYNEQFF. The CDR3 nucleotides are TGTGCCAGCAGCCCACCGGGACTAGCGGGAGGTAGCTCCTACAATGAGCAGTTCTTC.

The V and J genes are TRBV5-1 and TRBJ1-4; D is unresolved. Trimming removed 5 bases from V and 0 bases from J, with 8 bases in between. The CDR3 contains 14 residues. Germline V lookup: CDR1 SGHRS, CDR2 YFSETQ. CDR3 sequence: CASSELATNEKLFF. CDR3 coding DNA: TGCGCCAGCAGTGAGCTTGCAACTAATGAAAAACTGTTTTTT. The full variable domain, completed using reference TRBV5-1 and TRBJ1-4, is KAGVTQTPRYLIKTRGQQVTLSCSPISGHRSVSWYQQTPGQGLQFLFEYFSETQRNKGNFPGRFSGRQFSNSRSEMNVSTLELGDSALYLCASSELATNEKLFFGSGTQLSVL.

The chain carries TRBV5-1 and TRBJ2-3, with D hard to call. V lost 0 bases, J lost 2 bases, and 7 bases lay in between. The CDR3 loop spans 14 amino acids. Looked up from germline, CDR1 is SGHRS and CDR2 is YFSETQ. The CDR3 DNA is TGCGCCAGCAGCTTGGAATTTAACACAGATACGCAGTATTTT. Its protein is CASSLEFNTDTQYF.

The CDR3: CAWSAGGTGANYGYTF. CDR3 bases: TGTGCCTGGAGTGCCGGAGGGACAGGAGCTAACTATGGCTACACCTTC. The chain links TRBV30 to TRBJ1-2; 8 positions agree with TRBD1. The CDR3 contains 16 residues. Germline CDR1 is GTSNPN and CDR2 is SVGIG (reference sequence). V was pared by 1 base and J by 0 bases, with 7 bases of the junction left unmatched.

The chain couples TRBV2 to TRBJ2-7; 8 positions agree with TRBD1. CDR1 is SNHLY, CDR2 FYNNEI, per germline. V lost 0 bases, J lost 2 bases, and 3 bases stayed unmatched. This CDR3 spans 15 amino acids. The chain's CDR3 is CASSEAMTGAYEQYF. CDR3 bases: TGTGCCAGCAGTGAAGCTATGACAGGGGCCTACGAGCAGTACTTC. The full variable domain, in which reference TRBV2 and TRBJ2-7 provide the parts outside the CDR3, is EPEVTQTPSHQVTQMGQEVILRCVPISNHLYFYWYRQILGQKVEFLVSFYNNEISEKSEIFDDQFSVERPDGSNFTLKIRSTKLEDSAMYFCASSEAMTGAYEQYFGPGTRLTVT.

This sequence joins TRBV25-1 and TRBJ2-7; possibly TRBD1 for D (5 bases). Trimming took off 4 bases at V and 4 bases at J, with 14 bases between the two ends. Germline lookup yields CDR1 MGHDK and CDR2 SYGVNS. The CDR3 spans 14 residues. For the CDR3, the DNA is TGTGCCAGCAGTGTTTCCGGGCAGGGTTACGAGCAGTACTTC. Translated, it gives CASSVSGQGYEQYF.

This chain joins TRBV13 and TRBJ2-3; 7 nucleotides line up with TRBD1. The germline V gene has CDR1 PRHDT and CDR2 FYEKMQ (reference sequence). V dropped 0 bases and J dropped 6; count of bases not matched to a gene: 6. CDR3 length: 15 amino acids. The CDR3 here is CASSLGLKQGDTQYF. The CDR3, as DNA: TGTGCCAGCAGCTTAGGCCTAAAACAGGGGGATACGCAGTATTTT. The whole variable domain, remainder taken from reference TRBV13 and TRBJ2-3, is AAGVIQSPRHLIKEKRETATLKCYPIPRHDTVYWYQQGPGQDPQFLISFYEKMQSDKGSIPDRFSAQQFSDYHSELNMSSLELGDSALYFCASSLGLKQGDTQYFGPGTRLTVL.

The CDR3 loop reads CASSLGQGGEKLFF. CDR3 nucleotide sequence: TGTGCCAGCAGCTTAGGGCAGGGTGGTGAAAAACTGTTTTTT. V and J are TRBV7-2 and TRBJ1-4; possible D gene TRBD1, 5 bases. This CDR3 is built from 14 residues. The V end lost 1 base, the J end lost 7 bases, and 10 bases lay between the germline ends. The germline gives CDR1 SGHTA, CDR2 FQGNSA.

V gene TRBV7-9 combines with J gene TRBJ2-3; D is possibly TRBD2 (6 bases). Germline CDR1 reads SEHNR; CDR2 reads FQNEAQ (reference sequence). The CDR3 length is 15 residues. The V end was cut by 2 bases, the J end by 2 bases, with 11 bases between. The CDR3 loop is CASSLMAGYTDTQYF. In DNA form, the CDR3 reads TGTGCCAGCAGCTTAATGGCGGGGTACACAGATACGCAGTATTTT.

Written as DNA, the CDR3 is TGTGCCAGCAGCCTTGGACTAGCGGAGACCGGGGAGCTGTTTTTT. This translates into CASSLGLAETGELFF. The V call is TRBV28, the J call TRBJ2-2; 10 nucleotides agree with TRBD2. Per germline, CDR1 MDHEN and CDR2 SYDVKM. V trimming: 6 bases; J trimming: 5 bases; junction bases outside the gene matches: 6. There are 15 residues in the CDR3.

The chain combines TRBV28 with TRBJ1-1, with 12 bases identical to TRBD1. After removal of 4 bases from V and 3 bases from J, the junction contained 3 bases not matched to a gene. The length of the CDR3 is 15 residues. The V gene's germline CDR1 is MDHEN and CDR2 SYDVKM. The CDR3 spells CASSSGQGADTEAFF. The CDR3 DNA is TGTGCCAGCAGTTCGGGACAGGGGGCGGACACTGAAGCTTTCTTT. Complete variable domain (other parts from reference TRBV28 and TRBJ1-1): DVKVTQSSRYLVKRTGEKVFLECVQDMDHENMFWYRQDPGLGLRLIYFSYDVKMKEKGDIPEGYSVSREKKERFSLILESASTNQTSMYLCASSSGQGADTEAFFGQGTRLTVV.

This chain links TRBV9 with TRBJ2-3, with D possibly being TRBD2 (5 bases). This CDR3 is built from 14 residues. The V end was cut by 0 bases, the J end by 8 bases, with 13 bases between. The V gene's germline CDR1 is SGDLS and CDR2 YYNGEE. The CDR3 DNA reads as TGTGCCAGCAGCGTAGCTCCCGGAGGCGGTACGCAGTATTTT. Its protein is CASSVAPGGGTQYF.